This T cell receptor beta chain was identified during a study of blood T cell repertoires in COVID-19. At the level of the study: Donors in the United States, Italy and Spain gave samples during acute or convalescent COVID-19. Sample material is recorded as cDNA or gDNA derived from T cells, B-cell-depleted T cells, or PBMCs.

Authors' data handling: Amplification from reference gene primers served as the basis for estimated nucleated cell counts. Sequencing was performed with immunoSEQ multiplex PCR; in TCRdb, only in-frame clones are kept and a portion is missing. That table furnishes V, J and clone size, whereas the DNA furnished D and trimming. The sample yields 150,000 to 200,000 clones, about 81% seen once. The V and J ends lost 8 bases and 5 bases, in that order; junction bases with no gene match: 4. The length of the CDR3 is 12 residues. Germline values: CDR1 SNHLY, CDR2 FYNNEI. The receptor was isolated from a man between 60 and 70 years old with active or convalescent COVID-19. The J gene is TRBJ1-1, the V gene TRBV2; 8 bases agree with TRBD1. The source material was peripheral blood. CDR3 nucleotide sequence: TGTGCCAGCGTGACAGGGGTTACTGAAGCTTTCTTT. Its protein product is CASVTGVTEAFF.